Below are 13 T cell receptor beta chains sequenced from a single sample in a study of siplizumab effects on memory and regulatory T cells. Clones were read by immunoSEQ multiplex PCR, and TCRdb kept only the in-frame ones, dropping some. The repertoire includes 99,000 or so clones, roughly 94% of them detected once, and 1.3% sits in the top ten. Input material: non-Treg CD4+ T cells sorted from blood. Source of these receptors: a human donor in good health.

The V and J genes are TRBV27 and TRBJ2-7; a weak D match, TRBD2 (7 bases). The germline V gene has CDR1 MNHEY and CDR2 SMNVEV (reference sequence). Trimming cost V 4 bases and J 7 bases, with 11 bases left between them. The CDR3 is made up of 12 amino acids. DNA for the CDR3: TGTGCCAGCAGTTACAAGGGGGGGGAGCAGTACTTC. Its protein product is CASSYKGGEQYF.

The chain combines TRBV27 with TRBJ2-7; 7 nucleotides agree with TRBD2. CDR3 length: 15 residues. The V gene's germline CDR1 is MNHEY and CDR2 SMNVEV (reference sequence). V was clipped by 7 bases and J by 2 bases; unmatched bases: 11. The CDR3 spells CASMSIAGLTYEQYF. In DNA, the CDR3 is TGTGCCAGCATGTCGATAGCGGGCCTCACCTACGAGCAGTACTTC.

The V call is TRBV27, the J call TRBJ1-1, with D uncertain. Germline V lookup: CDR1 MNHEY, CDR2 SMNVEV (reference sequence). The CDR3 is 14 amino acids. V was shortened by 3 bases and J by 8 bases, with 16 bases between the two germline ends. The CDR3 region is CASSFQPSSHEAFF. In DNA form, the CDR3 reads TGTGCCAGCAGTTTTCAACCCAGTAGTCACGAAGCTTTCTTT.

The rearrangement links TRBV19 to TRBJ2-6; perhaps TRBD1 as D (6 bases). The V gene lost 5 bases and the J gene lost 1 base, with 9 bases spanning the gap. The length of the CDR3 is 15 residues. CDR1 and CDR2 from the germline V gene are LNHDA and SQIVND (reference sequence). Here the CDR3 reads CASSARGSGANVLTF. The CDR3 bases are TGTGCCAGTAGTGCTAGGGGGTCTGGGGCCAACGTCCTGACTTTC.

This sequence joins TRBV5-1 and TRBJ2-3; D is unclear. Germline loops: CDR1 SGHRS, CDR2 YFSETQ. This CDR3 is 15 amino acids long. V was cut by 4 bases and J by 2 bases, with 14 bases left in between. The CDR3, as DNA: TGCGCCAGCAGCAGTGAGATACAGTACACAGATACGCAGTATTTT. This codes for CASSSEIQYTDTQYF. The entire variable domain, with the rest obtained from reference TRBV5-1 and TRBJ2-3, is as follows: KAGVTQTPRYLIKTRGQQVTLSCSPISGHRSVSWYQQTPGQGLQFLFEYFSETQRNKGNFPGRFSGRQFSNSRSEMNVSTLELGDSALYLCASSSEIQYTDTQYFGPGTRLTVL.

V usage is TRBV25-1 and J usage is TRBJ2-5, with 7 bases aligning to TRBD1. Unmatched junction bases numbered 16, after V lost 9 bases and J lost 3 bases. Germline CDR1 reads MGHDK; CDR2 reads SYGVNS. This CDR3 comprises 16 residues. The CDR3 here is CASTSRGGEFEETQYF. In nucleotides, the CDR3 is TGTGCCAGTACTTCCCGAGGGGGCGAGTTTGAAGAGACCCAGTACTTC.

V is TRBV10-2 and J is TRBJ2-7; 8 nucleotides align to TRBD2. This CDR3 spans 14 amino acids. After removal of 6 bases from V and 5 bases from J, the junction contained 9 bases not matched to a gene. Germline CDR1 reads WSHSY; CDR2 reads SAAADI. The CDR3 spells CASSDKSGSNEQYF. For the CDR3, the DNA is TGCGCCAGCAGCGACAAAAGCGGGAGCAACGAGCAGTACTTC.

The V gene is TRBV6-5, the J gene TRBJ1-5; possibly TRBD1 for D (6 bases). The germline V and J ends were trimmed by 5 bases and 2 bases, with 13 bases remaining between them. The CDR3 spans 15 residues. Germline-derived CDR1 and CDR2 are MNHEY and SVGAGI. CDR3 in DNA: TGTGCCAGCAGTCCCTTGGACAGAGGCAATCAGCCCCAGCATTTT. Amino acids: CASSPLDRGNQPQHF.

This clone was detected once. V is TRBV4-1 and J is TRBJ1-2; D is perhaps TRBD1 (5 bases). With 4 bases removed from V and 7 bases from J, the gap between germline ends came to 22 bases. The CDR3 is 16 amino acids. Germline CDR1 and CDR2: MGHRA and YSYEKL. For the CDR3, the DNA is TGCGCCAGCAGCCGCGGTTTACGGGGGTCGGTTGGTGGCTACACCTTC. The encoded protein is CASSRGLRGSVGGYTF.

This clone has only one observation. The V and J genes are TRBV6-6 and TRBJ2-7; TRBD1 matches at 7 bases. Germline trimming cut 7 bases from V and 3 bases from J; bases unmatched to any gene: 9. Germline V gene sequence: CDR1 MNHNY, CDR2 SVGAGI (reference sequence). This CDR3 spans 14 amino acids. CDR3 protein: CASMPSGQLYEQYF. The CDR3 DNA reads TGTGCCAGCATGCCCTCGGGACAGCTCTACGAGCAGTACTTC.

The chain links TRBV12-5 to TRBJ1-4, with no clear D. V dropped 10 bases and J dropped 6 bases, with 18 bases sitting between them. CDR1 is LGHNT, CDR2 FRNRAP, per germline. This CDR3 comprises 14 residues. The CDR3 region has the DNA TGTGCTACCAAAAAGGCAGAGGGTTATGAAAAACTGTTTTTT. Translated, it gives CATKKAEGYEKLFF.

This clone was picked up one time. CDR3 in amino acids: CASSPATGLHEQYF. CDR3 nucleotides: TGTGCCAGCAGCCCTGCGACAGGTTTACACGAGCAGTACTTC. This chain connects TRBV5-6 to TRBJ2-7; weak D call: TRBD1 (6 bases). Trimming cost V 4 bases and J 5 bases, with 16 bases left between them. The germline V gene has CDR1 SGHDT and CDR2 YYEEEE. The CDR3 sequence is 14 residues long.

CDR3 in DNA: TGTGCCAGCCGGGGACACCTTAACACTGAAGCTTTCTTT. Translation: CASRGHLNTEAFF. The chain couples TRBV19 to TRBJ1-1, with D perhaps TRBD1 (6 bases). The germline CDR1 and CDR2 sequences are LNHDA and SQIVND (reference sequence). The CDR3 runs 13 residues. Trimming took off 9 bases at V and 2 bases at J, with 13 bases between the two ends.